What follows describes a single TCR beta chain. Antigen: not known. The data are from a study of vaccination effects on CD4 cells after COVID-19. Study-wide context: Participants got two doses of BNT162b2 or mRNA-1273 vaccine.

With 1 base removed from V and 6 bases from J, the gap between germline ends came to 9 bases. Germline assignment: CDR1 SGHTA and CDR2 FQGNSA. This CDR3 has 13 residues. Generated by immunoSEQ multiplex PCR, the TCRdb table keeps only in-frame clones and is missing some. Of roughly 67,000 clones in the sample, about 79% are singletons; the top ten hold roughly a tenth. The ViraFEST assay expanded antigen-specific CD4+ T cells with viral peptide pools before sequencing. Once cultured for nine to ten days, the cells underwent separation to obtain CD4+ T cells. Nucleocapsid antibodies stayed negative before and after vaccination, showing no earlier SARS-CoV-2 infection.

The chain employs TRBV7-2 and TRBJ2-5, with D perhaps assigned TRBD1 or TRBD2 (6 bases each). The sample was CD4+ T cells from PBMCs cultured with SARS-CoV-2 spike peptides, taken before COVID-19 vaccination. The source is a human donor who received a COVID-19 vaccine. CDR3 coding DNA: TGTGCCAGCAGCTTAGGGAGGGACAAGACCCAGTACTTC. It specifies CASSLGRDKTQYF.